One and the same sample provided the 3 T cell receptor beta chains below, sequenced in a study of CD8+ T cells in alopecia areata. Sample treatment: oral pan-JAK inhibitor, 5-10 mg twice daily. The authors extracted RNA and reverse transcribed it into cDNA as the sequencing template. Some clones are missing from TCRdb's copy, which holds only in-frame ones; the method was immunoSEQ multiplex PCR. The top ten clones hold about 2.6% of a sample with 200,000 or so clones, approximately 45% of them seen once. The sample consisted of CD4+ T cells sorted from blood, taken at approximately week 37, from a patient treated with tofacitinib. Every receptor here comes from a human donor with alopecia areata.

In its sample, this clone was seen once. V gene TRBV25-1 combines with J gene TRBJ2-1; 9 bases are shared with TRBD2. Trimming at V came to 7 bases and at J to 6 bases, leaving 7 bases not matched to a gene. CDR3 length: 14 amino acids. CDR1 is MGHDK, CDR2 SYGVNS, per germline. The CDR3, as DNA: TGTGCCAGCACTGGGACTAGCCTAATCAATGAGCAGTTCTTC. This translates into CASTGTSLINEQFF.

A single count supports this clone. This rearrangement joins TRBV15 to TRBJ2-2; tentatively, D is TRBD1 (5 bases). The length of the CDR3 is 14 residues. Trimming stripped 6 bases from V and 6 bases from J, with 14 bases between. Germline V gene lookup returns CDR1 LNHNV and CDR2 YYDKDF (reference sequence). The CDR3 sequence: CATRQGKVAGELFF. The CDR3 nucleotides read TGTGCCACCAGGCAGGGTAAGGTGGCCGGGGAGCTGTTTTTT. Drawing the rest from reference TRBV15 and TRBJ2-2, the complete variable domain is DAMVIQNPRYQVTQFGKPVTLSCSQTLNHNVMYWYQQKSSQAPKLLFHYYDKDFNNEADTPDNFQSRRPNTSFCFLDIRSPGLGDTAMYLCATRQGKVAGELFFGEGSRLTVL.

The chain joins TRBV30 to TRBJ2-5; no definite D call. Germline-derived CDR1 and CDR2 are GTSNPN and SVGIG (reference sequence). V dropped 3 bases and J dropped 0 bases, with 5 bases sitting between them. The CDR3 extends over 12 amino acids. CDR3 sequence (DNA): TGTGCCTGGAGGACTGACCAAGAGACCCAGTACTTC. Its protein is CAWRTDQETQYF.